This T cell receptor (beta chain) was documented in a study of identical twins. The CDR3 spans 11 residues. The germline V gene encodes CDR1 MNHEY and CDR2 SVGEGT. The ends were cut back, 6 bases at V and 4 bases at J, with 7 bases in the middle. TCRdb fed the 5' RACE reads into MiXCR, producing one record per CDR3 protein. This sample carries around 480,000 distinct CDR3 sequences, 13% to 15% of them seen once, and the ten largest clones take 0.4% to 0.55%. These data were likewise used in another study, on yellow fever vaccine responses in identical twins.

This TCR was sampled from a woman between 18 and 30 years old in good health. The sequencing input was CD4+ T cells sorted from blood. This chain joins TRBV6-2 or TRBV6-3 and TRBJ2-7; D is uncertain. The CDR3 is CASSNGYEQYF. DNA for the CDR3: TGTGCCAGCAGCAACGGGTACGAGCAGTACTTC.